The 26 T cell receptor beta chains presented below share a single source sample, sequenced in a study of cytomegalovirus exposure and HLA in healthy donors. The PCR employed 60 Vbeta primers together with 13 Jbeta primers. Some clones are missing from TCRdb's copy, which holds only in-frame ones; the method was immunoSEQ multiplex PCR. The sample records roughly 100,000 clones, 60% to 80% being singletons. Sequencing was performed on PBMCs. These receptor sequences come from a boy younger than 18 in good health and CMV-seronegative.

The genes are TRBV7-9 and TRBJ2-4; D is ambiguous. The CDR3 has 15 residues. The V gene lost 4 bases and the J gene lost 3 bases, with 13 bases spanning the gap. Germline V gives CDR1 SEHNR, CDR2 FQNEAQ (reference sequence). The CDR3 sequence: CASSSLLRNKNIQYF. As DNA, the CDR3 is TGTGCCAGCAGCTCCCTCCTGCGAAACAAAAACATTCAGTACTTC.

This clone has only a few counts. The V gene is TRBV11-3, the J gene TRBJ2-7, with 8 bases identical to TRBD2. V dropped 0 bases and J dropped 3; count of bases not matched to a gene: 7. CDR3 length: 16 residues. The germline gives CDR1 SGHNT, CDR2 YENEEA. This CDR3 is CASSLEGWTSFYEQYF. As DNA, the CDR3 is TGTGCCAGCAGCTTAGAGGGGTGGACTAGCTTCTACGAGCAGTACTTC.

CDR3 nucleotides: TGCGCCAGCAGCTTGGAAGGGAGGGGGTCTGGGGCCAACGTCCTGACTTTC. This encodes CASSLEGRGSGANVLTF. The chain recombines TRBV5-1 with TRBJ2-6, with D maybe TRBD2 (7 bases). Trimming took 0 bases from V and 1 from J, leaving 11 bases between them. CDR1 and CDR2 (germline): SGHRS, YFSETQ. CDR3 length: 17 residues. Full variable domain (missing parts from reference TRBV5-1 and TRBJ2-6): KAGVTQTPRYLIKTRGQQVTLSCSPISGHRSVSWYQQTPGQGLQFLFEYFSETQRNKGNFPGRFSGRQFSNSRSEMNVSTLELGDSALYLCASSLEGRGSGANVLTFGAGSRLTVL.

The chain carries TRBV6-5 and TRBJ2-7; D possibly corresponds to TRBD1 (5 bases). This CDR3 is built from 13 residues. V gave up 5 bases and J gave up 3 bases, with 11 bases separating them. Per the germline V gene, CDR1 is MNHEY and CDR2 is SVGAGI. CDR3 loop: CASSPTGSYEQYF. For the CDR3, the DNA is TGTGCCAGCAGTCCTACAGGAAGCTACGAGCAGTACTTC.

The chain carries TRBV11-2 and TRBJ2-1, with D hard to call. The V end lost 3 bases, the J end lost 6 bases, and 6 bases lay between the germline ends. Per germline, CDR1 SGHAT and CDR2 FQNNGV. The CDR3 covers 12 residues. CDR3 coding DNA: TGTGCCAGCAGCTTTAGCTTCAATGAGCAGTTCTTC. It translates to CASSFSFNEQFF.

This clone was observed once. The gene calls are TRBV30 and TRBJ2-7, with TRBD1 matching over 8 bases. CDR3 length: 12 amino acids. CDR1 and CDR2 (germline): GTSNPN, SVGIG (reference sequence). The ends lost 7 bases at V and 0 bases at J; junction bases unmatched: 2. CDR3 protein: CASDRGSYEQYF. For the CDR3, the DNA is TGTGCCTCTGACAGGGGCTCCTACGAGCAGTACTTC.

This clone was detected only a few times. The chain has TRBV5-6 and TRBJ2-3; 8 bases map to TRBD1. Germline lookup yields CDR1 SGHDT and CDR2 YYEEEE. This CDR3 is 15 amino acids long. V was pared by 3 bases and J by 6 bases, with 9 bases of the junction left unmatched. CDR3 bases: TGTGCCAGCAGCTGGCTAGGACAGGGAGGCGATACGCAGTATTTT. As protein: CASSWLGQGGDTQYF.

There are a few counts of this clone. The DNA for the CDR3 is TGTGCCTGGAGTGAGGGGACAGGGAACTATGGCTACACCTTC. Translation gives CAWSEGTGNYGYTF. The chain links TRBV30 to TRBJ1-2, with 9 positions matching TRBD1. The CDR3 covers 14 residues. Germline CDR1 GTSNPN, CDR2 SVGIG (reference sequence). Germline trimming cut 1 base from V and 2 bases from J; bases unmatched to any gene: 2.

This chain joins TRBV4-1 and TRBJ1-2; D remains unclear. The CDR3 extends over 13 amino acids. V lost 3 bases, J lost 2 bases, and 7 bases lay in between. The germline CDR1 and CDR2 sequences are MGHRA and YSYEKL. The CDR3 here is CASSQAPNYGYTF. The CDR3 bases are TGCGCCAGCAGCCAGGCCCCGAACTATGGCTACACCTTC.

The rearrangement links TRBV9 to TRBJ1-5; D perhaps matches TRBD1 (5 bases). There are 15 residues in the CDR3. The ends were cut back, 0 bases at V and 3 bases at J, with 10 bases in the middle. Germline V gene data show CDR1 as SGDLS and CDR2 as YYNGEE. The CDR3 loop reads CASSVGLGDNQPQHF. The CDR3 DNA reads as TGTGCCAGCAGCGTAGGACTAGGGGACAATCAGCCCCAGCATTTT.

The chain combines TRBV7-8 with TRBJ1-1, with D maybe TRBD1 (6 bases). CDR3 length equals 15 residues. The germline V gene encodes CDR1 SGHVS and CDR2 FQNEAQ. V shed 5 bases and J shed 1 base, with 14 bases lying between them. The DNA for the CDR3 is TGTGCCAGCAGCCACCGGGACATGGGGAACACTGAAGCTTTCTTT. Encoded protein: CASSHRDMGNTEAFF.

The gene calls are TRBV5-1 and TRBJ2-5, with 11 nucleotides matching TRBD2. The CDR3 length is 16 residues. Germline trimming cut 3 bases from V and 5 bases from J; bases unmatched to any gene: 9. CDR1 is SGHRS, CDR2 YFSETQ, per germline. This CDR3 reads CASSWNSGGAVETQYF. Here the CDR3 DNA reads TGCGCCAGCAGCTGGAATAGCGGGGGGGCCGTTGAGACCCAGTACTTC.

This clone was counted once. The CDR3: CASSIDYFLYNEQFF. The CDR3 DNA is TGTGCCAGTAGTATTGACTATTTCCTCTACAATGAGCAGTTCTTC. This chain uses TRBV19 with TRBJ2-1, with D maybe TRBD2 (5 bases). V was pared by 3 bases and J by 3 bases, with 12 bases between. There are 15 residues in the CDR3. CDR1 LNHDA and CDR2 SQIVND come from the germline V gene (reference sequence).

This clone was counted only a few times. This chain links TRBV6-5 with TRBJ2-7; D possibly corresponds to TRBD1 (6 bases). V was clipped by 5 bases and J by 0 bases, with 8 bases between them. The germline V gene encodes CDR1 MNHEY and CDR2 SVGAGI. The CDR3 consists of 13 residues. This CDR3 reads CASSRQASYEQYF. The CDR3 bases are TGTGCCAGCAGTAGACAGGCCTCCTACGAGCAGTACTTC.

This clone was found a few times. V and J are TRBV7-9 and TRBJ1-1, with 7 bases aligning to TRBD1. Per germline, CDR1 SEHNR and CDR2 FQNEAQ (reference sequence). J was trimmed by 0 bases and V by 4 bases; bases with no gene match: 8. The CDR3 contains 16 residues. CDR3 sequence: CASSWGTADMNTEAFF. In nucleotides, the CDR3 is TGTGCCAGCAGCTGGGGGACAGCGGATATGAACACTGAAGCTTTCTTT.

In DNA form, the CDR3 reads TGTGCCAGCAGTTTGTTGGCGGGGGGAACCGGGGAGCTGTTTTTT. Protein sequence: CASSLLAGGTGELFF. The chain is built from TRBV28 and TRBJ2-2, with 8 bases that match TRBD2. The germline CDR1 and CDR2 sequences are MDHEN and SYDVKM. Trimming cost V 3 bases and J 5 bases; bases outside gene matches: 5. This CDR3 has 15 residues.

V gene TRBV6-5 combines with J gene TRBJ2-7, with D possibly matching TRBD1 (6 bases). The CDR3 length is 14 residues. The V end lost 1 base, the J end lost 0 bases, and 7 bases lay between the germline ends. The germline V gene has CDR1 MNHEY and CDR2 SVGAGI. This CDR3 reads CASSYWGPSYEQYF. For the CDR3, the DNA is TGTGCCAGCAGTTACTGGGGGCCCTCCTACGAGCAGTACTTC.

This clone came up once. The CDR3 region is CASSFGLGGTEAFF. The CDR3 DNA is TGTGCCAGCAGCTTTGGCCTGGGAGGAACTGAAGCTTTCTTT. The chain joins TRBV5-4 to TRBJ1-1; no reliable D call. Germline V gene sequence: CDR1 SGHNT, CDR2 YYREEE (reference sequence). The V end was cut by 2 bases, the J end by 5 bases, with 13 bases between. The CDR3 spans 14 residues.

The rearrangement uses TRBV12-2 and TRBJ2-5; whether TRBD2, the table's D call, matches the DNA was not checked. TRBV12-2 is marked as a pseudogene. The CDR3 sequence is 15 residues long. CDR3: CASRLGSGTQETQYF. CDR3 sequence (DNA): TGTGCAAGTCGCTTAGGGAGCGGAACCCAAGAGACCCAGTACTTC.

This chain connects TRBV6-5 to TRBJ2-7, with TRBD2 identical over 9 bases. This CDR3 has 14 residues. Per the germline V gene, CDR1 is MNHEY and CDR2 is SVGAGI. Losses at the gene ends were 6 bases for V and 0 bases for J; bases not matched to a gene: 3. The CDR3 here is CASSLAGTSYEQYF. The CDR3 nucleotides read TGTGCCAGCAGCCTAGCGGGGACCTCCTACGAGCAGTACTTC.

The CDR3 DNA follows: TGTGCCAGCAACCCGACAGGGGCGGGATCCTACGAGCAGTACTTC. As protein: CASNPTGAGSYEQYF. This rearrangement joins TRBV28 to TRBJ2-7; 8 positions agree with TRBD1. The CDR3 is 15 residues long. V lost 7 bases and J lost 1; bases outside the gene matches: 9. In germline, CDR1 is MDHEN, CDR2 SYDVKM.

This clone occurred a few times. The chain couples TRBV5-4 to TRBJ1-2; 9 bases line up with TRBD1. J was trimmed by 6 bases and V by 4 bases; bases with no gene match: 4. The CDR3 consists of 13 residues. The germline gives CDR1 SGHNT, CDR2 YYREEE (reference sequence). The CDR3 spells CASSRTGVHGYTF. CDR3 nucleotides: TGTGCCAGCAGCCGGACAGGGGTACATGGCTACACCTTC.

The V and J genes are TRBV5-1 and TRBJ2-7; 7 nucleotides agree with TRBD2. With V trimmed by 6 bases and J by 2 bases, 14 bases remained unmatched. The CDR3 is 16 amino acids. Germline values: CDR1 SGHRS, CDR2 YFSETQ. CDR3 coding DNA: TGCGCCAGCACCGGGGAGGGAAGGGAGAGCCCCTACGAGCAGTACTTC. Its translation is CASTGEGRESPYEQYF.

The CDR3 here is CASSPFTGEYQPQHF. The CDR3 nucleotides are TGTGCCAGCAGTCCCTTTACAGGGGAGTATCAGCCCCAGCATTTT. The V call is TRBV28, the J call TRBJ1-5; 7 bases are shared with TRBD1. In germline, CDR1 is MDHEN, CDR2 SYDVKM. The CDR3 is made up of 15 amino acids. Losses at the gene ends were 5 bases for V and 5 bases for J; bases not matched to a gene: 9.

As DNA, the CDR3 is TGTGCCTGGAGCTTCCCCCCTACTAGTGATCCCTACAATGAGCAGTTCTTC. Translation gives CAWSFPPTSDPYNEQFF. This sequence joins TRBV30 and TRBJ2-1, with D perhaps matching TRBD2 (5 bases). The V end was cut by 3 bases, the J end by 2 bases, with 20 bases between. This CDR3 comprises 17 residues. CDR1 GTSNPN and CDR2 SVGIG come from the germline V gene (reference sequence).

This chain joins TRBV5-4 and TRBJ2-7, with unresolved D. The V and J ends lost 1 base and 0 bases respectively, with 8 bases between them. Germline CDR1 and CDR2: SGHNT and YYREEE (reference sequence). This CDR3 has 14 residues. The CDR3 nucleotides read TGTGCCAGCAGCTTGACACCAGGCTCCTACGAGCAGTACTTC. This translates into CASSLTPGSYEQYF.